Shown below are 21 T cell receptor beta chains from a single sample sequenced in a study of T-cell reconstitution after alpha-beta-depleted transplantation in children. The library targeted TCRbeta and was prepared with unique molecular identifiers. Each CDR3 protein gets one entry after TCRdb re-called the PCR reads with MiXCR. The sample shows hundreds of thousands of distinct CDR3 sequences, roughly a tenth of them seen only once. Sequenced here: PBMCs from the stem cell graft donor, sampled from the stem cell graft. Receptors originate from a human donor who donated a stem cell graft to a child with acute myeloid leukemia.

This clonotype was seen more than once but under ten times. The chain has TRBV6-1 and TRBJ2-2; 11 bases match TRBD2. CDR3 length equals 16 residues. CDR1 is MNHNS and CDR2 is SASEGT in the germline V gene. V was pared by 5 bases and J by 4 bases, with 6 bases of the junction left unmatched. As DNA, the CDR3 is TGTGCCAGCAGTCTAGCGGGAGGTCGTGGCACCGGGGAGCTGTTTTTT. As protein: CASSLAGGRGTGELFF.

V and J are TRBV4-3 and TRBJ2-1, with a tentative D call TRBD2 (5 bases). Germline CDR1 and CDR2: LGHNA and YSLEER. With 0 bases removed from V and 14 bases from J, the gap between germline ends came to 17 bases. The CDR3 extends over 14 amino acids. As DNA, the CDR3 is TGCGCCAGCAGCCAAGAAACTACCAGCGGCGTGAAGTTCTTC. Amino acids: CASSQETTSGVKFF.

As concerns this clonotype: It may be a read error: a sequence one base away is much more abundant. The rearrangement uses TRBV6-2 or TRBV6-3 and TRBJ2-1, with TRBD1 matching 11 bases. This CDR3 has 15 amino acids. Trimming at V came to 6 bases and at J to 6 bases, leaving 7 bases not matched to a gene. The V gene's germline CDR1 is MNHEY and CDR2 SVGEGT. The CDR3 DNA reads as TGTGCCAGCAGGCCCGGGACAGGGGGTGGCAATGAGCAGTTCTTC. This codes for CASRPGTGGGNEQFF.

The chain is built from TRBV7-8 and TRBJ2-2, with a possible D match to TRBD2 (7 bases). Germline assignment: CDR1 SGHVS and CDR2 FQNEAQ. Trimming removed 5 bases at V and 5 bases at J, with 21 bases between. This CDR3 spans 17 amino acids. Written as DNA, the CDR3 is TGTGCCAGCAGCGCAGGGAGGGGGGGGATTCGTACCGGGGAGCTGTTTTTT. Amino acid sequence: CASSAGRGGIRTGELFF.

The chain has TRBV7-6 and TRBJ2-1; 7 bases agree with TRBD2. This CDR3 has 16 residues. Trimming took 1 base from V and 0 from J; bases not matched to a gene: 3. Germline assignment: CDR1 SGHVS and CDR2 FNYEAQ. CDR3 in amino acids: CASSLELAGSYNEQFF. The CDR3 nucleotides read TGTGCCAGCAGCTTAGAGTTAGCGGGCTCCTACAATGAGCAGTTCTTC.

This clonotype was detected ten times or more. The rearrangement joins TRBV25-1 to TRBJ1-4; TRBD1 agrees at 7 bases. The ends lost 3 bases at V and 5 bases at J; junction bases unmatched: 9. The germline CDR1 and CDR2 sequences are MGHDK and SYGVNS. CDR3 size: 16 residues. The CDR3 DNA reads TGTGCCAGCAGTGATTTTAACAGGGGCCCCAATGAAAAACTGTTTTTT. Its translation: CASSDFNRGPNEKLFF.

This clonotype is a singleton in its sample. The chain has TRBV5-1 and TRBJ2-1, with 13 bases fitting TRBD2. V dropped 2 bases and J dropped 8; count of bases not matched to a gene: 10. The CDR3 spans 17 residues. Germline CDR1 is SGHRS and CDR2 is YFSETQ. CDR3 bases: TGCGCCAGCAGCTTTGGACTAGCGGGAGCCTTCTTGCATGAGCAGTTCTTC. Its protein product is CASSFGLAGAFLHEQFF.

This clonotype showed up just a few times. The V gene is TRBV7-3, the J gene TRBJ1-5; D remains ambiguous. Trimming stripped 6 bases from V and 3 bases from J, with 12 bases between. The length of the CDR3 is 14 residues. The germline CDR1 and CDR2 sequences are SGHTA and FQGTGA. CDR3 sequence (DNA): TGTGCCAGCAGAGGCATGGCATACAATCAGCCCCAGCATTTT. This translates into CASRGMAYNQPQHF. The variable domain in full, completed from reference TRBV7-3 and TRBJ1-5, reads GAGVSQTPSNKVTEKGKYVELRCDPISGHTALYWYRQSLGQGPEFLIYFQGTGAADDSGLPNDRFFAVRPEGSVSTLKIQRTERGDSAVYLCASRGMAYNQPQHFGDGTRLSIL.

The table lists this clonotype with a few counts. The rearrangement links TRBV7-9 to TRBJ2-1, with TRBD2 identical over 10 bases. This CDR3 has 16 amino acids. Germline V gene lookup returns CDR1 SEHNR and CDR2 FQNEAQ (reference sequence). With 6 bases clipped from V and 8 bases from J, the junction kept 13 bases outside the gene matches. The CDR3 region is CASRYDPGTSDDEQFF. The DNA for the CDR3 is TGTGCCAGCAGATACGATCCCGGGACTAGCGACGATGAGCAGTTCTTC.

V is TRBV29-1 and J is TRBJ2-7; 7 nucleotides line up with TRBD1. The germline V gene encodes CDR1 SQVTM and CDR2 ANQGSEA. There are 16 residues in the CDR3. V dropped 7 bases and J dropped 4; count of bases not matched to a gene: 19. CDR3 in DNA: TGCAGCGCATCTGGCGACAGGGCTGCTGGCCGATACGAGCAGTACTTC. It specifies CSASGDRAAGRYEQYF.

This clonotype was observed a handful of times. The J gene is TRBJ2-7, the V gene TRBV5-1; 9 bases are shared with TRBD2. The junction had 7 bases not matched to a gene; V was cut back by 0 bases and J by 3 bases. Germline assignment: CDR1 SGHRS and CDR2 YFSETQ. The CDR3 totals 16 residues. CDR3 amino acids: CASSLGASGTNYEQYF. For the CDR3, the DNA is TGCGCCAGCAGCTTGGGGGCTAGCGGGACTAACTACGAGCAGTACTTC.

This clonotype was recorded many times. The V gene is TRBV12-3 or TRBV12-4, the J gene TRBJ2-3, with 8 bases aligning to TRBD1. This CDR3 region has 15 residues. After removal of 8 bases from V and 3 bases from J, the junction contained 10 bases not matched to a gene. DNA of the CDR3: TGTGCCAGCCGGTTAAGACAGGGGAGAACAGATACGCAGTATTTT. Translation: CASRLRQGRTDTQYF.

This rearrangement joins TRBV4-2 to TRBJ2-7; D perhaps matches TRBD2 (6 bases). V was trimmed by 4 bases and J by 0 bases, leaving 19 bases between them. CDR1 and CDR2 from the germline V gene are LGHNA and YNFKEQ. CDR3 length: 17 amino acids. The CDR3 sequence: CASSPSPGSGNSYEQYF. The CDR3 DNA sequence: TGTGCCAGCAGCCCCTCCCCGGGTAGCGGTAACTCCTACGAGCAGTACTTC.

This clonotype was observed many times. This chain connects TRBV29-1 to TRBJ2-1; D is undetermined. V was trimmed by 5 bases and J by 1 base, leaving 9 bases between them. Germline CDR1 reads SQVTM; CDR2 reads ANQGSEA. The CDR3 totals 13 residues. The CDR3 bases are TGCAGCGTTCGGTCCTTATCCTACAATGAGCAGTTCTTC. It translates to CSVRSLSYNEQFF.

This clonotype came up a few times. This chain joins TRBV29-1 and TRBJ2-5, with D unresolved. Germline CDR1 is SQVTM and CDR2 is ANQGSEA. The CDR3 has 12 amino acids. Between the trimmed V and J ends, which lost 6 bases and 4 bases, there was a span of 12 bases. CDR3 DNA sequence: TGCAGCGTCCGCTTCGTGGGAGAGACCCAGTACTTC. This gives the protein CSVRFVGETQYF. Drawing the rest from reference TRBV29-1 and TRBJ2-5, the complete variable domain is SAVISQKPSRDICQRGTSLTIQCQVDSQVTMMFWYRQQPGQSLTLIATANQGSEATYESGFVIDKFPISRPNLTFSTLTVSNMSPEDSSIYLCSVRFVGETQYFGPGTRLLVL.

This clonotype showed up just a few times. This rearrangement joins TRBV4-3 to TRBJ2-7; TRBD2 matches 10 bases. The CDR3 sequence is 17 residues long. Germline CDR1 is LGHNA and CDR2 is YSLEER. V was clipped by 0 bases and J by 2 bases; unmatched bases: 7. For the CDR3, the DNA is TGCGCCAGCAGCCAAGATAGGCTAGCGGGAGTGACCTACGAGCAGTACTTC. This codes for CASSQDRLAGVTYEQYF.

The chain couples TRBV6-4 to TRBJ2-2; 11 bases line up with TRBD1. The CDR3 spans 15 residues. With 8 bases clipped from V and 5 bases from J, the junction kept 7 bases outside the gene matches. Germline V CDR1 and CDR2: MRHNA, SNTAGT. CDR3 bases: TGTGCCAGCTGGCCGGGACAGGGGGGGACCGGGGAGCTGTTTTTT. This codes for CASWPGQGGTGELFF.

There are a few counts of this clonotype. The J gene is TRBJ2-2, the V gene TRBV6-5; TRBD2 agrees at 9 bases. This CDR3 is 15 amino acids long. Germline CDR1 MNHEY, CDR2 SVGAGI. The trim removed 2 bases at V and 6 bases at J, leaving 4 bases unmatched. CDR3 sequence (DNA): TGTGCCAGCAGTTACGGGCTAGCGGGATCCGGGGAGCTGTTTTTT. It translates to CASSYGLAGSGELFF.

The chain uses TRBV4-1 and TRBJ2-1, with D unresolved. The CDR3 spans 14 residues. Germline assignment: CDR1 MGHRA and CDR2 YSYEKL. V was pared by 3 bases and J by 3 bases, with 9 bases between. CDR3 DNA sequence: TGCGCCAGCAGCCACTCGGGCGACTACAATGAGCAGTTCTTC. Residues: CASSHSGDYNEQFF.

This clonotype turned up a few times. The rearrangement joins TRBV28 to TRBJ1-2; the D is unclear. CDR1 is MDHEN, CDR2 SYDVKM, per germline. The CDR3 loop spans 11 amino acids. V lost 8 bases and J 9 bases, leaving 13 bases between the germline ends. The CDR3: CASGGFESYTF. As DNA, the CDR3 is TGTGCCAGCGGCGGGTTTGAGAGCTACACCTTC.

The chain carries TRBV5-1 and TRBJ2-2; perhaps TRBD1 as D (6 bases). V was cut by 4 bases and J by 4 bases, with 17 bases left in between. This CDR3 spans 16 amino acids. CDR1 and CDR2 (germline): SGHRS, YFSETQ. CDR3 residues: CASSAKPGQFTGELFF. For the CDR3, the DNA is TGCGCCAGCAGCGCAAAGCCCGGACAGTTCACCGGGGAGCTGTTTTTT. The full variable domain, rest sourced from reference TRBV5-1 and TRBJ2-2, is KAGVTQTPRYLIKTRGQQVTLSCSPISGHRSVSWYQQTPGQGLQFLFEYFSETQRNKGNFPGRFSGRQFSNSRSEMNVSTLELGDSALYLCASSAKPGQFTGELFFGEGSRLTVL.